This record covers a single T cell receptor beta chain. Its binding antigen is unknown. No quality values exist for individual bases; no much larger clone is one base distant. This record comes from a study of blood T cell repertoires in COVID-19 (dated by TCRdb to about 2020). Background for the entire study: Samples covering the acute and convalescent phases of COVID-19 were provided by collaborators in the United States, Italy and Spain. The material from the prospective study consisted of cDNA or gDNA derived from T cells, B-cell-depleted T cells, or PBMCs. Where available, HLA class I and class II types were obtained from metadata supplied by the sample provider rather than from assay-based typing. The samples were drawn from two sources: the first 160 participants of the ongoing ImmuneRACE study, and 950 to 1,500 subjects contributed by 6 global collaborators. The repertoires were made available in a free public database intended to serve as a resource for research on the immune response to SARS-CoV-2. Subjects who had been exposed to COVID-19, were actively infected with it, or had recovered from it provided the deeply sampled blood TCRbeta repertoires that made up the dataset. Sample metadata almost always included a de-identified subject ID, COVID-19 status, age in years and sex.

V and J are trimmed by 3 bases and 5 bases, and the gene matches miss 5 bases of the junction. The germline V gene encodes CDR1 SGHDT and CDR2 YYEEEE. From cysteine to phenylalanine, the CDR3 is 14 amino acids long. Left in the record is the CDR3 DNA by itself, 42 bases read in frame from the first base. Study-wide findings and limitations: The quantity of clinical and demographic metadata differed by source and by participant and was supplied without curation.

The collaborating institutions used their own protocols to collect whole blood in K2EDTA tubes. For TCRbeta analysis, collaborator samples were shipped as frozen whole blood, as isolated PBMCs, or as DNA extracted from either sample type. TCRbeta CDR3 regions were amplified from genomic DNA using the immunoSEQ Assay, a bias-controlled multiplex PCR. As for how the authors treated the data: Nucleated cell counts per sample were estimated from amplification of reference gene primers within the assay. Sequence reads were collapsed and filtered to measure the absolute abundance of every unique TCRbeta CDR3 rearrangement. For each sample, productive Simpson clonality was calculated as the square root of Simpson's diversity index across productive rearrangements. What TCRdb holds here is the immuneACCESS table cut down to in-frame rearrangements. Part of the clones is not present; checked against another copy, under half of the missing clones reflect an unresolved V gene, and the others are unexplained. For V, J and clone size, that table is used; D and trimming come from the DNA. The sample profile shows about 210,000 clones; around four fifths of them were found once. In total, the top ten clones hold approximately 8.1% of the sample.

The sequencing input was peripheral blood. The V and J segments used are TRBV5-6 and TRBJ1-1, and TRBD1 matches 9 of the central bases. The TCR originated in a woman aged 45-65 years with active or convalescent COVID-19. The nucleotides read TGTGCCAGCAGCTCGGACAGGGGAGGAACTGAAGCTTTCTTT. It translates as CASSSDRGGTEAFF.